This is a list of T cell receptor beta chains from one sample in a study of blood T cell repertoires in COVID-19. Sequenced by immunoSEQ multiplex PCR; TCRdb stores in-frame clones only, minus some. The sample has 150,000 or so clones, around 87% seen once; the top ten hold about an eighth. Sequencing was done on a sample of peripheral blood. The receptors shown here come from a man aged 18 to 29 with COVID-19, enrolled during active disease. Both conserved end residues are part of each CDR3. Each record gives: CDR3 DNA, CDR3 protein, D gene, V gene, J gene, clone size. The D gene is left open where the match is weak. The size field is filled for only some rows; it gives once, few, many or a size class.

CDR3 DNA: TGTGCCAGCAGCGGCAAACAGCGGGAGCCAATCTACGAGCAGTACTTC
CDR3 protein: CASSGKQREPIYEQYF
D gene: TRBD2
V gene: TRBV9
J gene: TRBJ2-7
clone size: NA

CDR3 DNA: TGTGCCAGCAGCTCGAAAGCGGGGGCAGGGATTGTCGAGCAGTACTTC
CDR3 protein: CASSSKAGAGIVEQYF
D gene: TRBD2
V gene: TRBV11-2
J gene: TRBJ2-7
clone size: NA

CDR3 DNA: TGTGCCAGCAGTTACAGGGGTGGCAATTCACCCCTCCACTTT
CDR3 protein: CASSYRGGNSPLHF
D gene: TRBD1
V gene: TRBV27
J gene: TRBJ1-6
clone size: few

CDR3 DNA: TGTGCCAGCAGTCTCTACCACGAGCAGTACTTC
CDR3 protein: CASSLYHEQYF
D gene: NA
V gene: TRBV6-6
J gene: TRBJ2-7
clone size: NA

CDR3 DNA: TGCAGCGCTTTGGGGCCGGGACTCGGGGAGACCCAGTACTTC
CDR3 protein: CSALGPGLGETQYF
D gene: NA
V gene: TRBV29-1
J gene: TRBJ2-5
clone size: once

CDR3 DNA: TGTGCCAGCAGCTTAGCGGGGCTCTACGAGCAGTACTTC
CDR3 protein: CASSLAGLYEQYF
D gene: NA
V gene: TRBV7-2
J gene: TRBJ2-7
clone size: NA

CDR3 DNA: TGTGCCTGGGGACAGACAAGGAACACCGGGGAGCTGTTTTTT
CDR3 protein: CAWGQTRNTGELFF
D gene: NA
V gene: TRBV30
J gene: TRBJ2-2
clone size: NA

CDR3 DNA: TGTGCCAGCACCGGACTAGCGGGAGGCGCCTACGAGCAGTACTTC
CDR3 protein: CASTGLAGGAYEQYF
D gene: TRBD2
V gene: TRBV6-5
J gene: TRBJ2-7
clone size: NA

CDR3 DNA: TGTGCCAGAGATCCCGGGACTAACTATGGCTACACCTTC
CDR3 protein: CARDPGTNYGYTF
D gene: NA
V gene: TRBV7-3
J gene: TRBJ1-2
clone size: few

CDR3 DNA: TGTGCCATCAGTGAAAGTCCGGTAAACACTGAAGCTTTCTTT
CDR3 protein: CAISESPVNTEAFF
D gene: NA
V gene: TRBV10-3
J gene: TRBJ1-1
clone size: NA

CDR3 DNA: TGTGCCAGCAGTTCCCGTTTAAGGGGTCTTACGGGAGACTTACCCTCGAGCTCCTACAATGAGCAGTTCTTC
CDR3 protein: CASSSRLRGLTGDLPSSSYNEQFF
D gene: NA
V gene: TRBV27
J gene: TRBJ2-1
clone size: once

CDR3 DNA: TGCAGCGTTATTAGACAGGACTATGGCTACACCTTC
CDR3 protein: CSVIRQDYGYTF
D gene: NA
V gene: TRBV29-1
J gene: TRBJ1-2
clone size: NA

CDR3 DNA: TGTGCCACCAGTGAAAGGGACAGGGGAGGGGGAGATACGCAGTATTTT
CDR3 protein: CATSERDRGGGDTQYF
D gene: TRBD1
V gene: TRBV24-1
J gene: TRBJ2-3
clone size: NA

CDR3 DNA: TGCGCGAGCATGGCAGGGCAAACTCTCGTATCACCCCTCCACTTT
CDR3 protein: CASMAGQTLVSPLHF
D gene: NA
V gene: TRBV7-2
J gene: TRBJ1-6
clone size: NA